Following are 9 T cell receptor beta chains from one sample sequenced in a study of Graves' ophthalmopathy and Graves' hyperthyroidism (dated by TCRdb to the late 2010s). This sample was sequenced with an Illumina HiSeq 2000. For repertoire sequencing, TCR beta CDR3 regions were amplified from RNA transcripts. The first round of RT-PCR was done with HTBI primers and the Qiagen OneStep RT-PCR kit, and was followed by a second round of multiplex PCR, then size selection and purification. TCRdb reprocessed the public reads (quality trimming at Q25 with fastp, clone calling with MiXCR) and kept in-frame beta chains. For every CDR3 protein sequence, its rows merge into one entry that carries the most common genes and DNA. Present in this sample are 500,000 to 800,000 distinct CDR3 sequences, more than 40% of which were seen just once. The top ten hold roughly 3% of the sample. Material for sequencing was peripheral blood. All receptors derive from an adult man with Graves' ophthalmopathy.

This clonotype was found a few times. The chain links TRBV12-3 or TRBV12-4 to TRBJ1-4, with 12 nucleotides matching TRBD1. The CDR3 is 16 residues long. The V and J ends lost 5 bases and 8 bases, in that order; junction bases with no gene match: 9. The CDR3: CASSTGTGGSREKLFF. CDR3 nucleotides: TGTGCCAGCAGTACTGGGACAGGGGGCTCTAGAGAAAAACTGTTTTTT.

CDR3 DNA sequence: TGTGCCAGCACCTTAGGGGCACGGAGTAATTCACCCCTCCACTTT. It translates to CASTLGARSNSPLHF. The chain employs TRBV25-1 and TRBJ1-6; a possible D gene is TRBD1 (5 bases). This CDR3 comprises 15 residues. V lost 7 bases, J lost 6 bases, and 16 bases lay in between. Germline values: CDR1 MGHDK, CDR2 SYGVNS.

This clonotype has only a few counts. The chain employs TRBV3-1 and TRBJ2-5; D is unclear. CDR1 LGHDT and CDR2 YNNKEL come from the germline V gene (reference sequence). There are 15 residues in the CDR3. Between the trimmed V and J ends, which lost 0 bases and 2 bases, there was a span of 10 bases. In DNA, the CDR3 is TGTGCCAGCAGCCAAGAACGAAGGTTGCAAGAGACCCAGTACTTC. Translated: CASSQERRLQETQYF.

The V call is TRBV7-9, the J call TRBJ1-2; D not certain. The V gene's germline CDR1 is SEHNR and CDR2 FQNEAQ (reference sequence). The CDR3 spans 12 residues. Trimming shortened V by 1 base and J by 8 bases, and 8 bases separated the two germline ends. CDR3 nucleotides: TGTGCCAGCAGCTTAGACGGGGTCGGCTACACCTTC. Amino acid sequence: CASSLDGVGYTF.

The sample holds one count of this clonotype. The gene calls are TRBV7-9 and TRBJ2-6, with a tentative D call TRBD1 (5 bases). The CDR3 covers 19 residues. With 5 bases removed from V and 0 bases from J, the gap between germline ends came to 20 bases. CDR1 SEHNR and CDR2 FQNEAQ come from the germline V gene (reference sequence). The CDR3 is CASSQASQGRSSGANVLTF. The CDR3 DNA sequence: TGTGCCAGCAGCCAGGCCAGTCAGGGAAGAAGCTCTGGGGCCAACGTCCTGACTTTC.

The CDR3 loop is CSVGLGSEQYF. The CDR3 nucleotides are TGCAGCGTTGGCCTGGGGAGCGAGCAGTACTTC. This chain joins TRBV29-1 and TRBJ2-7, with D maybe TRBD2 (5 bases). Germline CDR1 and CDR2: SQVTM and ANQGSEA. V was cut by 4 bases and J by 6 bases, with 10 bases left in between. CDR3 length: 11 amino acids.

This clonotype was picked up a small number of times. One end of the junction does not line up with germline, which may come from a read error. V is TRBV5-1 and J is TRBJ1-4; D gene ambiguous. The CDR3 has 16 residues. Germline loops: CDR1 SGHRS, CDR2 YFSETQ. The CDR3 region is CASSLWSLQTNGKLFF. In nucleotides, the CDR3 is TGCGCCAGCAGCTTGTGGAGTCTACAAACTAATGGAAAACTGTTTTTT.

In its sample, this clonotype was seen many times. The chain couples TRBV4-2 to TRBJ2-5; no clear D. CDR3 length: 16 amino acids. Germline values: CDR1 LGHNA, CDR2 YNFKEQ. Trimming removed 0 bases from V and 4 bases from J, with 15 bases in between. CDR3 coding DNA: TGTGCCAGCAGCCAAGATATCGCAGGTCCAGCAGAGACCCAGTACTTC. It yields the protein CASSQDIAGPAETQYF.

CDR3 region: CSARDGEAYGYTF. The CDR3 region has the DNA TGCAGTGCTAGAGATGGGGAGGCTTACGGCTACACCTTC. This chain uses TRBV20-1 with TRBJ1-2; D is unresolved. The CDR3 sequence is 13 residues long. Germline CDR1 is DFQATT and CDR2 is SNEGSKA (reference sequence). V was cut by 0 bases and J by 8 bases, with 13 bases left in between.